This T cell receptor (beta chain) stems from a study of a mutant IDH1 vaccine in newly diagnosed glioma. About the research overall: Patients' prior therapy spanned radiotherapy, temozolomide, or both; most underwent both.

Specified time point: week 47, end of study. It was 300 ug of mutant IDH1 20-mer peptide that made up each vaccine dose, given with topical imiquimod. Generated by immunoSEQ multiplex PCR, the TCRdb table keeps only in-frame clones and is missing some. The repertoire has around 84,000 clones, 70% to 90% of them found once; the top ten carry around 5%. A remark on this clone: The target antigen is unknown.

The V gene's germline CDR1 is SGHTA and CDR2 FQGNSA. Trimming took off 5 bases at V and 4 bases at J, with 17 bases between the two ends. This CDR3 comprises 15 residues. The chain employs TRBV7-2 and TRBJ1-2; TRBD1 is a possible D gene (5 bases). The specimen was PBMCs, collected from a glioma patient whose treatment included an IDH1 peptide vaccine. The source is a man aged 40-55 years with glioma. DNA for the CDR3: TGTGCCAGCAGCCCCCGGCGGGGCGTGAGCTATGGCTACACCTTC. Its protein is CASSPRRGVSYGYTF.